This T cell receptor (beta chain) was recorded in a study of T cell changes during pregnancy in multiple sclerosis (dated by TCRdb to 2018 to 2020). About the study as a whole: The study examined how the T cell repertoire changed over the course of pregnancy in women with multiple sclerosis.

About this clone itself: Its target antigen remains unknown. Nothing much larger sits one base from this clone, and base qualities are not available.

The protocol used for the library was the immunoSEQ multiplex PCR assay. TCRdb holds this immuneACCESS table with in-frame rearrangements only. Some clones are missing; in checked studies, unresolved V genes explain under half, and the rest has no known cause. The sample table records under 85,000 clones; about nine tenths of these occur just once. Around 1.6% of the sample goes to the ten largest clones. The CDR3 covers 16 residues, taking in both the cysteine and the phenylalanine. Just CDR3 DNA is preserved here, 48 bases in frame from base 1. Germline trimming amounts to 0 bases on V and 8 bases on J, with 13 as the count of junction bases outside the gene matches. In the germline V gene, CDR1 corresponds to SGHRS and CDR2 to YFSETQ.

The origin of this receptor is a female donor with multiple sclerosis, enrolled in a pregnancy study. The rearranged segments are TRBV5-1 and TRBJ1-2; 7 nucleotides in the junction match TRBD1. The material sequenced was peripheral blood, taken in the third trimester of pregnancy. The nucleotide sequence reads as follows: TGCGCCAGCAGCTTGGTGTGGGGACAGTTGAGGGTCGGCTACACCTTC. Translation gives CASSLVWGQLRVGYTF.